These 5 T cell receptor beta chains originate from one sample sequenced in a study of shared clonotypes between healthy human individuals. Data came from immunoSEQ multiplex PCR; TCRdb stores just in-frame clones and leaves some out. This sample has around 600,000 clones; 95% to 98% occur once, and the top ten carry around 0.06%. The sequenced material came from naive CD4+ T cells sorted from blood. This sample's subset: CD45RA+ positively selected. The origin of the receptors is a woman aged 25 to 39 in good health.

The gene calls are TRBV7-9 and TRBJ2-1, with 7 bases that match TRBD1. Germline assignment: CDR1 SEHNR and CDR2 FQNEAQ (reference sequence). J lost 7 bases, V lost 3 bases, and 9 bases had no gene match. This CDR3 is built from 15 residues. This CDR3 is CASSFLETGSNEQFF. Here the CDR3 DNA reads TGTGCCAGCAGCTTCCTTGAGACAGGGTCGAATGAGCAGTTCTTC.

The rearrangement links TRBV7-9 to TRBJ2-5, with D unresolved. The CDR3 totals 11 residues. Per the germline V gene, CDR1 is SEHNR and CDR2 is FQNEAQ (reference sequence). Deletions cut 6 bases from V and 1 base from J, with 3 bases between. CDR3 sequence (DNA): TGTGCCAGCAGGACCCAAGAGACCCAGTACTTC. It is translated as CASRTQETQYF.

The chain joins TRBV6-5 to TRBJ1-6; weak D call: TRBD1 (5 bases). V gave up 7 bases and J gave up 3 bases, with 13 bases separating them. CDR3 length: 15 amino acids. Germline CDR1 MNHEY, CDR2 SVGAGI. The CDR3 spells CASTAGRIYNSPLHF. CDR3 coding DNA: TGTGCCAGCACCGCGGGACGGATCTATAATTCACCCCTCCACTTT.

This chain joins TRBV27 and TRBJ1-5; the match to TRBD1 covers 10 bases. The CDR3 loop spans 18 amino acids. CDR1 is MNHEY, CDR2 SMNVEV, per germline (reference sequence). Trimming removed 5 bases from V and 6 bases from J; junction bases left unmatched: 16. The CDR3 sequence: CASSLVPGQGRFIQPQHF. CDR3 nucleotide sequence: TGTGCCAGCAGTCTGGTCCCGGGACAGGGGCGGTTTATTCAGCCCCAGCATTTT.

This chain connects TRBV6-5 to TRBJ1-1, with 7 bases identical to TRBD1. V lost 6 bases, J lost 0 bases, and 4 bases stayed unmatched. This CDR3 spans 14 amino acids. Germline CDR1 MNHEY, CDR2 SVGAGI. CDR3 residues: CASRIQGMNTEAFF. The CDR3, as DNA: TGTGCCAGCAGGATACAGGGGATGAACACTGAAGCTTTCTTT.